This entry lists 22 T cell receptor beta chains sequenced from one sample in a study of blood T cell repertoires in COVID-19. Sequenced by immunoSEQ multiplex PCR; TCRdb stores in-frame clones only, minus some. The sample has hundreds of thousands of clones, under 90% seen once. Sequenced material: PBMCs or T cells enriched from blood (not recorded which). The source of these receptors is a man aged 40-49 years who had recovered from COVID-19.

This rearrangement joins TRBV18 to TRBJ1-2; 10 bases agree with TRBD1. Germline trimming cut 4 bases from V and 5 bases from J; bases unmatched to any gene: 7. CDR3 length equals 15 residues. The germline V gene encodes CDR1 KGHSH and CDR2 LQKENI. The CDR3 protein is CASSQTDRGKYGYTF. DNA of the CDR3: TGTGCCAGCTCACAAACGGACAGGGGGAAGTATGGCTACACCTTC. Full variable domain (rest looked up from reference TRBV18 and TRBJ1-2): NAGVMQNPRHLVRRRGQEARLRCSPMKGHSHVYWYRQLPEEGLKFMVYLQKENIIDESGMPKERFSAEFPKEGPSILRIQQVVRGDSAAYFCASSQTDRGKYGYTFGSGTRLTVV.

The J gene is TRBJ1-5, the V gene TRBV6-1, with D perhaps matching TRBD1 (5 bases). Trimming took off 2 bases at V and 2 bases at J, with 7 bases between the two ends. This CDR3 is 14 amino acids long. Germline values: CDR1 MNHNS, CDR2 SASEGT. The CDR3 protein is CASSEQGGNQPQHF. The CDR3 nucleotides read TGTGCCAGCAGTGAACAGGGCGGCAATCAGCCCCAGCATTTT.

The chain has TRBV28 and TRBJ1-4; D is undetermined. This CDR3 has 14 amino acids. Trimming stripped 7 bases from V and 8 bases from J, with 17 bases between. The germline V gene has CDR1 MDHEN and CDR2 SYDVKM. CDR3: CASTPGLRREKLFF. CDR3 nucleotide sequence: TGTGCCAGCACTCCGGGTCTCAGGAGGGAAAAACTGTTTTTT.

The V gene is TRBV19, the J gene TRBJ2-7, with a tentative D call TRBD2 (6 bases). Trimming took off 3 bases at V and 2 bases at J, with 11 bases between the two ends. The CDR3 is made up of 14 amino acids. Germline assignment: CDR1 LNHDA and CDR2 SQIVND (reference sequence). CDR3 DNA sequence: TGTGCCAGTAGTATGGGAGGCAGACCCTACGAGCAGTACTTC. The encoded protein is CASSMGGRPYEQYF.

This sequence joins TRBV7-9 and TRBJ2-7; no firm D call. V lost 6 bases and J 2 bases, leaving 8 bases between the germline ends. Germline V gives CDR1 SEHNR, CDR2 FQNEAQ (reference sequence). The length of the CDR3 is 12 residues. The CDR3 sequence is CASSLGTYEQYF. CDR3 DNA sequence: TGTGCCAGCAGTCTAGGAACCTACGAGCAGTACTTC.

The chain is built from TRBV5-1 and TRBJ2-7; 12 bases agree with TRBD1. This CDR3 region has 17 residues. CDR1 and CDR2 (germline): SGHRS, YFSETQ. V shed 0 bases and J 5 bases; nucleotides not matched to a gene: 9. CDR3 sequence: CASSLAGTGGGIDEQYF. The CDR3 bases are TGCGCCAGCAGCTTGGCCGGGACAGGGGGCGGAATTGACGAGCAGTACTTC. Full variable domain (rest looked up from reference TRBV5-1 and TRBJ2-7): KAGVTQTPRYLIKTRGQQVTLSCSPISGHRSVSWYQQTPGQGLQFLFEYFSETQRNKGNFPGRFSGRQFSNSRSEMNVSTLELGDSALYLCASSLAGTGGGIDEQYFGPGTRLTVT.

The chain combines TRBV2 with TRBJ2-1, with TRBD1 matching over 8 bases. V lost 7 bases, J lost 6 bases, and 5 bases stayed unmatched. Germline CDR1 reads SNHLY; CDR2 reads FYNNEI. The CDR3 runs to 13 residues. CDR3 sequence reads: CASTFRGRNEQFF. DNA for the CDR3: TGTGCCAGCACCTTCAGGGGGCGCAATGAGCAGTTCTTC.

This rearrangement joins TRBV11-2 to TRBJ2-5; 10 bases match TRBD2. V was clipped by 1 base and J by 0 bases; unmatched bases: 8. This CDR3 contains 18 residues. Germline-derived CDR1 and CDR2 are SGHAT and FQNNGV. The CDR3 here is CASSLGGLAGAYQETQYF. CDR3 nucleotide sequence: TGTGCCAGCAGCTTAGGTGGGCTAGCGGGGGCCTACCAAGAGACCCAGTACTTC.

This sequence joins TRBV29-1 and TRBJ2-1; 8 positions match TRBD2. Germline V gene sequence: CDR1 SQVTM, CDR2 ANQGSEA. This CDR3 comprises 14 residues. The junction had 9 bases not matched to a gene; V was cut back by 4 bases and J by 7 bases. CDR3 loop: CSVGASSGGNEQFF. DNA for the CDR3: TGCAGCGTTGGGGCTAGCTCGGGGGGGAATGAGCAGTTCTTC.

Written as DNA, the CDR3 is TGTGCCAGCAGCACGACAGGGACTAATGAAAAACTGTTTTTT. It yields the protein CASSTTGTNEKLFF. This chain connects TRBV21-1 to TRBJ1-4; the table's D call, TRBD1, was not checked against the DNA. TRBV21-1 counts as a pseudogene. The CDR3 sequence is 14 residues long.

The CDR3 nucleotides are TGTGCCAGCATGGACAGCCCTCCAAGAACCGGGGAGCTGTTTTTT. It specifies CASMDSPPRTGELFF. The rearrangement links TRBV2 to TRBJ2-2; a possible D gene is TRBD1 (6 bases). There are 15 residues in the CDR3. Germline lookup yields CDR1 SNHLY and CDR2 FYNNEI. Trimming took off 7 bases at V and 5 bases at J, with 17 bases between the two ends.

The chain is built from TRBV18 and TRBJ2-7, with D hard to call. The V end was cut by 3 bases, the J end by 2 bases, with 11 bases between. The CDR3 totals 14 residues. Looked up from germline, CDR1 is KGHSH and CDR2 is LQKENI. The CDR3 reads CASSPSSRTYEQYF. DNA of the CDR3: TGTGCCAGCTCACCGAGTAGCCGGACCTACGAGCAGTACTTC.

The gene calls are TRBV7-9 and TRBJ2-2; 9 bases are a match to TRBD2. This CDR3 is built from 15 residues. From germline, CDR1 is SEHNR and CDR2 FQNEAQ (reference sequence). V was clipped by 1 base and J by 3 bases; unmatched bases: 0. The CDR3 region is CASSLGTSDTGELFF. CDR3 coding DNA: TGTGCCAGCAGCTTAGGGACTAGCGACACCGGGGAGCTGTTTTTT.

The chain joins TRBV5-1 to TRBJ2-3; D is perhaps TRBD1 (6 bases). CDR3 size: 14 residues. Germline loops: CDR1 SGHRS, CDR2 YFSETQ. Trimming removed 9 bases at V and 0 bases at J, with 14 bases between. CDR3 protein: CATRGQPSTDTQYF. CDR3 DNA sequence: TGCGCCACGCGAGGACAGCCTAGCACAGATACGCAGTATTTT.

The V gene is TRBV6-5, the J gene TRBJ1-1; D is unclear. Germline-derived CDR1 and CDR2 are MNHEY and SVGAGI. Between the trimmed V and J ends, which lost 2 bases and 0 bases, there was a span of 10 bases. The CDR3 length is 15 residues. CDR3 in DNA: TGTGCCAGCAGTTACGAGGCGGCAGTGAACACTGAAGCTTTCTTT. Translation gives CASSYEAAVNTEAFF.

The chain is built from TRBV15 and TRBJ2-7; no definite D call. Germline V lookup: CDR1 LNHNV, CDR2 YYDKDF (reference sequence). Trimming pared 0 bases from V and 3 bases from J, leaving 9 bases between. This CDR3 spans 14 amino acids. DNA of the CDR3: TGTGCCACCAGCAGAGATCTGCAGGTCTACGAGCAGTACTTC. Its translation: CATSRDLQVYEQYF.

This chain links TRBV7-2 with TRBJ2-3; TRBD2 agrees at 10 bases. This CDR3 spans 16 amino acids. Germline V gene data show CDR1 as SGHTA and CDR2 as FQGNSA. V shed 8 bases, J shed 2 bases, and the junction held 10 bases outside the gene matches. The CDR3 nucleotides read TGTGCCAGCCGTGAGCGGGGGGGAACCTACACAGATACGCAGTATTTT. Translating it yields CASRERGGTYTDTQYF.

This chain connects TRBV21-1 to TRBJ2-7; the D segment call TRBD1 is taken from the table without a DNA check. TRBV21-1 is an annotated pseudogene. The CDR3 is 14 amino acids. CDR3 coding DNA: TGTGCCAGCACTCGGACAGGGGGAACCTACGAGCAGTACTTC. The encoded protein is CASTRTGGTYEQYF.

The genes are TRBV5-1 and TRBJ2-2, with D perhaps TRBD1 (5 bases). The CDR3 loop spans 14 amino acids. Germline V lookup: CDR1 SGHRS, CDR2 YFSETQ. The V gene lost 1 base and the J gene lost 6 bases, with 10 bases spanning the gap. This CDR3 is CASSLLAGSGELFF. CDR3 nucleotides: TGCGCCAGCAGCTTGTTGGCAGGGTCCGGGGAGCTGTTTTTT.

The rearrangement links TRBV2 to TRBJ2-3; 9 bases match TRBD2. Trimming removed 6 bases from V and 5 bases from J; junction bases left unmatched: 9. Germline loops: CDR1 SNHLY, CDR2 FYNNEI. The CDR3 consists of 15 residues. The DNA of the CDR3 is TGTGCCAGCAGGCCCGGGACTAGCTCCATAGATACGCAGTATTTT. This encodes CASRPGTSSIDTQYF.

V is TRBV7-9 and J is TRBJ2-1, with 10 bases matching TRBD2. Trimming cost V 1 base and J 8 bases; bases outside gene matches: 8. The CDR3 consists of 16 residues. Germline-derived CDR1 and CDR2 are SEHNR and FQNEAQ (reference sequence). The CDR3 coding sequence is TGTGCCAGCAGCTTAGACAGCGGGGGGGATACCGATGAGCAGTTCTTC. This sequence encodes CASSLDSGGDTDEQFF.

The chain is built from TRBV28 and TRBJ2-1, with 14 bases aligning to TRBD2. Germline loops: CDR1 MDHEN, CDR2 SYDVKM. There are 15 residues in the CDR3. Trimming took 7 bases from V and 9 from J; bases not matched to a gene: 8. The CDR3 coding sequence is TGTGCCAGCACCGAGGGACTAGCGGGAGTTGTTGAGCAGTTCTTC. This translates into CASTEGLAGVVEQFF.